The clone carrying this T cell receptor (beta chain) was observed a single time. This sample was included in a study of blood T cell repertoires in COVID-19. Study as a whole: The origin of the acute and convalescent COVID-19 samples was the United States, Italy and Spain. In each case, the material was cDNA or gDNA derived from T cells, B-cell-depleted T cells, or PBMCs.

With 5 bases clipped from V and 12 bases from J, the junction kept 13 bases outside the gene matches. The CDR3 totals 14 residues. Germline V gene lookup returns CDR1 SGHNT and CDR2 YENEEA. In the original workflow: Amplification with reference gene primers provided the estimates of nucleated cell counts. TCRdb's table, derived via immunoSEQ multiplex PCR, lists solely in-frame clones and lacks some. The V and J calls and clone size come from that table; D and trimming were worked out from the DNA. The sample consists of around 130,000 clones, more than 80% of them appearing once. Sequenced material: peripheral blood. The chain employs TRBV11-3 and TRBJ2-1, with 7 bases lining up with TRBD1. The receptor comes from a man between 65 and 79 years old with active or convalescent COVID-19. CDR3 DNA sequence: TGTGCCAGCAGCCCAACCAATATAGGGGGCACGCAGTTCTTC. This sequence encodes CASSPTNIGGTQFF.